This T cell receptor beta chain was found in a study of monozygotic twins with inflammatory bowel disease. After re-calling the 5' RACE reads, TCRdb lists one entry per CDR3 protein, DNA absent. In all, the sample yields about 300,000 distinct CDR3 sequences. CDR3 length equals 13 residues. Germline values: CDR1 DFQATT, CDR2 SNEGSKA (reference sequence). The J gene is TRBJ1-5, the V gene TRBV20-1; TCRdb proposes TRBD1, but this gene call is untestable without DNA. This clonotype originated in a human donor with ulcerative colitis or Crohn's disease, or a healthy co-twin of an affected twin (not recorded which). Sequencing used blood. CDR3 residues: CSAREDMKQPQHF.